The source of this T cell receptor beta chain is a study of blood T cell repertoires in COVID-19. Study-level background: Nucleic acid was either cDNA or gDNA, and it came from T cells, B-cell-depleted T cells, or PBMCs.

Across roughly 25 US areas, participants ranged in age from about 18 to 100 years. Categorization into cohorts depended on clinical history that participants reported. V lost 5 bases, J lost 8 bases, and 12 bases lay in between. The CDR3 length is 13 residues. Germline V lookup: CDR1 SEHNR, CDR2 FQNEAQ (reference sequence). The authors' processing: By means of reference gene primer amplification, nucleated cell counts were estimated. The data were produced by immunoSEQ multiplex PCR, yet TCRdb's version contains in-frame clones alone and is incomplete. That table gives V, J and clone size, and the DNA gave D and trimming. The sample consists of some 190,000 clones, roughly 87% of them appearing once.

This clonotype originated in a woman aged 40 to 50 with acute COVID-19. The sample was PBMCs or T cells enriched from blood (not recorded which). This chain links TRBV7-9 with TRBJ1-4, with unresolved D. The CDR3 region is CASSQLREEKLFF. CDR3 sequence (DNA): TGTGCCAGCAGCCAACTCCGGGAGGAAAAACTGTTTTTT.